Listed below are T cell receptor beta chains from one sample, sequenced in a study of early T cells in non-severe SARS-CoV-2 infection. TCRdb reanalysed the 5' RACE reads using MiXCR and keeps one entry per CDR3 protein. The sample has 60,000 or so distinct CDR3 sequences, 10% to 15% seen once. The sequencing sample was made of whole blood. The receptor source for this set is an adult who was a healthcare worker with PCR-confirmed SARS-CoV-2 infection or an uninfected control (not recorded which). CDR3s include the opening cysteine and the closing phenylalanine or tryptophan. Each record gives: clone size, J gene, V gene, D gene, CDR3 protein, CDR3 DNA. A D gene is named only where the DNA matches it firmly. Clone size appears in some rows only: once, few, many, or a class for an expanded clone.

abundance: few; j_gene: TRBJ2-7; v_gene: TRBV5-1; d_gene: .; CDR3aa: CASSLGSQPYEQYF; CDR3nt: TGCGCCAGCAGCCTTGGTAGTCAGCCCTACGAGCAGTACTTC
abundance: few; j_gene: TRBJ2-5; v_gene: TRBV29-1; d_gene: .; CDR3aa: CSVAKRLRESETQYF; CDR3nt: TGCAGCGTTGCGAAGCGGCTCAGGGAGTCGGAGACCCAGTACTTC
abundance: many; j_gene: TRBJ2-7; v_gene: TRBV28; d_gene: .; CDR3aa: CASSLNSGEQYF; CDR3nt: TGTGCCAGCAGTTTGAACAGTGGGGAGCAGTACTTC
abundance: .; j_gene: TRBJ1-5; v_gene: TRBV30; d_gene: .; CDR3aa: CAFDRSNQPQHF; CDR3nt: TGTGCCTTTGACAGGAGTAATCAGCCCCAGCATTTT
abundance: many; j_gene: TRBJ2-2; v_gene: TRBV12-3/TRBV12-4; d_gene: TRBD2; CDR3aa: CASSLTAWREATGELFF; CDR3nt: TGTGCCAGCAGTTTGACAGCCTGGCGGGAGGCCACCGGGGAGCTGTTTTTT
abundance: many; j_gene: TRBJ2-5; v_gene: TRBV6-2/TRBV6-3; d_gene: TRBD1; CDR3aa: CAIQGAGRQTQYF; CDR3nt: TGTGCCATTCAGGGGGCAGGGCGGCAGACCCAGTACTTC
abundance: many; j_gene: TRBJ1-5; v_gene: TRBV2; d_gene: .; CDR3aa: CASSEKGKGQPQHF; CDR3nt: TGTGCCAGCAGTGAGAAGGGCAAAGGGCAGCCCCAGCATTTT
abundance: many; j_gene: TRBJ2-1; v_gene: TRBV11-2; d_gene: TRBD1; CDR3aa: CASSLPNRGSYNEQFF; CDR3nt: TGTGCCAGCAGCCTCCCAAACAGGGGTTCCTACAATGAGCAGTTCTTC
abundance: .; j_gene: TRBJ1-1; v_gene: TRBV7-3; d_gene: .; CDR3aa: CASSFGGQTEAFF; CDR3nt: TGTGCCAGCAGCTTTGGGGGGCAGACTGAAGCTTTCTTT
abundance: many; j_gene: TRBJ2-5; v_gene: TRBV12-3/TRBV12-4; d_gene: TRBD2; CDR3aa: CASSQGLEELQETQYF; CDR3nt: TGTGCCAGCAGCCAGGGACTAGAAGAGCTCCAAGAGACCCAGTACTTC
abundance: .; j_gene: TRBJ2-5; v_gene: TRBV10-2; d_gene: .; CDR3aa: CASTGGVGETQYF; CDR3nt: TGCGCCAGCACTGGCGGGGTCGGGGAGACCCAGTACTTC
abundance: .; j_gene: TRBJ1-2; v_gene: TRBV28; d_gene: .; CDR3aa: CASSLTSREAYGYTF; CDR3nt: TGTGCCAGCAGTCTTACGTCTCGCGAGGCCTATGGCTACACCTTC
abundance: .; j_gene: TRBJ1-2; v_gene: TRBV20-1; d_gene: .; CDR3aa: CSASAPPGEANYGYTF; CDR3nt: TGCAGTGCTAGCGCCCCTCCCGGGGAGGCGAACTATGGCTACACCTTC
abundance: many; j_gene: TRBJ2-1; v_gene: TRBV7-2; d_gene: .; CDR3aa: CASSSLAREQFF; CDR3nt: TGTGCCAGCAGCTCCTTAGCCCGTGAGCAGTTCTTC
abundance: many; j_gene: TRBJ2-2; v_gene: TRBV12-3/TRBV12-4; d_gene: TRBD2; CDR3aa: CASSTLLAGVGELFF; CDR3nt: TGTGCCAGCAGCACACTTCTAGCGGGAGTCGGGGAGCTGTTTTTT
abundance: many; j_gene: TRBJ2-1; v_gene: TRBV5-5; d_gene: .; CDR3aa: CASSPPGTLYNEQFF; CDR3nt: TGTGCCAGCAGCCCGCCGGGGACTCTCTACAATGAGCAGTTCTTC
abundance: many; j_gene: TRBJ1-3; v_gene: TRBV7-9; d_gene: .; CDR3aa: CASSLGAAPSGNTIYF; CDR3nt: TGTGCCAGCAGCTTGGGGGCCGCGCCCTCTGGAAACACCATATATTTT
abundance: few; j_gene: TRBJ2-2; v_gene: TRBV12-3/TRBV12-4; d_gene: TRBD1; CDR3aa: CASNDRGDVRELFF; CDR3nt: TGTGCCAGCAATGACAGGGGGGATGTCCGGGAGCTGTTTTTT
abundance: .; j_gene: TRBJ2-5; v_gene: TRBV7-2; d_gene: TRBD1; CDR3aa: CASSEDRGRQETQYF; CDR3nt: TGTGCCAGCAGCGAGGACAGGGGGCGGCAAGAGACCCAGTACTTC
abundance: .; j_gene: TRBJ2-5; v_gene: TRBV29-1; d_gene: TRBD2; CDR3aa: CSVSSGRAMETQYF; CDR3nt: TGCAGCGTTAGTAGCGGGAGGGCCATGGAGACCCAGTACTTC
abundance: few; j_gene: TRBJ1-5; v_gene: TRBV12-5; d_gene: .; CDR3aa: CASGLTNRVYSNQPQHF; CDR3nt: TGTGCTAGTGGTTTGACTAACAGGGTTTATAGCAATCAGCCCCAGCATTTT
abundance: many; j_gene: TRBJ1-2; v_gene: TRBV19; d_gene: .; CDR3aa: CASSMANGGYTF; CDR3nt: TGTGCCAGTAGTATGGCCAATGGGGGCTACACCTTC
abundance: few; j_gene: TRBJ2-2; v_gene: TRBV5-1; d_gene: .; CDR3aa: CASSLEAREPVWGFNTGELFF; CDR3nt: TGCGCCAGCAGCTTGGAAGCCCGGGAGCCCGTGTGGGGATTCAACACCGGGGAGCTGTTTTTT
abundance: .; j_gene: TRBJ1-1; v_gene: TRBV20-1; d_gene: .; CDR3aa: CSMGGGLDTEAFF; CDR3nt: TGCAGTATGGGTGGGGGACTTGACACTGAAGCTTTCTTT
abundance: .; j_gene: TRBJ2-2; v_gene: TRBV7-3; d_gene: .; CDR3aa: CASSSGGFGELFF; CDR3nt: TGTGCCAGCAGCTCCGGGGGTTTCGGGGAGCTGTTTTTT
abundance: .; j_gene: TRBJ1-1; v_gene: TRBV24-1; d_gene: TRBD1; CDR3aa: CATRARDSMNTEAFF; CDR3nt: TGTGCCACCAGAGCCAGGGACAGTATGAACACTGAAGCTTTCTTT
abundance: .; j_gene: TRBJ2-5; v_gene: TRBV19; d_gene: .; CDR3aa: CASSISRWETQYF; CDR3nt: TGTGCCAGTAGTATCTCTAGGTGGGAGACCCAGTACTTC
abundance: many; j_gene: TRBJ2-3; v_gene: TRBV27; d_gene: .; CDR3aa: CASSPGVDTQYF; CDR3nt: TGTGCCAGCAGTCCAGGGGTAGATACGCAGTATTTT
abundance: many; j_gene: TRBJ1-2; v_gene: TRBV19; d_gene: .; CDR3aa: CASSIRSRGGYTF; CDR3nt: TGTGCCAGTAGTATCAGGTCCCGAGGTGGCTACACCTTC
abundance: many; j_gene: TRBJ2-1; v_gene: TRBV29-1; d_gene: TRBD2; CDR3aa: CSVVRAAGGYNEQFF; CDR3nt: TGCAGCGTCGTCAGGGCGGCGGGAGGATATAATGAGCAGTTCTTC
abundance: once; j_gene: TRBJ2-7; v_gene: TRBV6-5; d_gene: .; CDR3aa: CASTDTVGSEQYF; CDR3nt: TGTGCCAGCACGGACACCGTGGGGTCCGAGCAGTACTTC
abundance: .; j_gene: TRBJ1-1; v_gene: TRBV6-5; d_gene: TRBD1; CDR3aa: CASSSPRDRVVAFF; CDR3nt: TGTGCCAGCAGTTCCCCCCGGGACAGGGTGGTAGCTTTCTTT
abundance: many; j_gene: TRBJ1-2; v_gene: TRBV2; d_gene: .; CDR3aa: CASSEVGTDGYTF; CDR3nt: TGTGCCAGCAGTGAAGTAGGGACGGATGGCTACACCTTC
abundance: .; j_gene: TRBJ2-7; v_gene: TRBV30; d_gene: TRBD1; CDR3aa: CAWSLGQGASYEQYF; CDR3nt: TGTGCCTGGAGCCTAGGACAGGGGGCCTCCTACGAGCAGTACTTC
abundance: .; j_gene: TRBJ1-1; v_gene: TRBV7-9; d_gene: .; CDR3aa: CASSSTPDTEAFF; CDR3nt: TGTGCCAGCAGCTCAACCCCGGACACTGAAGCTTTCTTT
abundance: few; j_gene: TRBJ2-7; v_gene: TRBV11-3; d_gene: .; CDR3aa: CASSPLRGLLGVREQYF; CDR3nt: TGTGCCAGCAGCCCCCTCAGAGGGCTACTAGGGGTACGCGAGCAGTACTTC
abundance: many; j_gene: TRBJ2-1; v_gene: TRBV18; d_gene: .; CDR3aa: CASSPRGVANEQFF; CDR3nt: TGTGCCAGCTCCCCGAGGGGCGTGGCGAATGAGCAGTTCTTC
abundance: many; j_gene: TRBJ1-1; v_gene: TRBV6-5; d_gene: TRBD1; CDR3aa: CASSNRGRGTEAFF; CDR3nt: TGTGCCAGCAGTAACAGGGGGCGAGGGACTGAAGCTTTCTTT
abundance: many; j_gene: TRBJ1-1; v_gene: TRBV19; d_gene: TRBD1; CDR3aa: CASSLGQGGNTEAFF; CDR3nt: TGTGCCAGTAGTTTGGGACAGGGAGGGAACACTGAAGCTTTCTTT